This TCR beta chain emerged from a study of neoadjuvant nivolumab and ipilimumab in lung cancer. Overall study context: Nivolumab 3 mg/kg was given days 1, 15 and 29, plus ipilimumab 1 mg/kg day 1 in combination. Points from the study as a whole: Higher pretherapy blood TCR richness went with higher resected-tumor richness.

Concerning this clone itself: Its antigen is still unknown.

Assay used: immunoSEQ multiplex PCR; TCRdb lists only in-frame clones, some missing. The data show some 31,000 clones, with around 90% seen just once and roughly 2% held by the top ten. Germline V lookup: CDR1 SGHDT, CDR2 YYEEEE. V lost 2 bases and J lost 3, with 6 bases in between. This CDR3 is built from 12 residues. The sample consisted of peripheral blood, taken after neoadjuvant nivolumab, alone or with ipilimumab, at or shortly before surgery. This rearrangement joins TRBV5-6 to TRBJ2-7; D is possibly TRBD1 (6 bases). The sequence derives from an adult with non-small cell lung cancer. Here the CDR3 reads CASSLQGYEQYF. The CDR3 nucleotides are TGTGCCAGCAGCTTACAGGGCTACGAGCAGTACTTC.